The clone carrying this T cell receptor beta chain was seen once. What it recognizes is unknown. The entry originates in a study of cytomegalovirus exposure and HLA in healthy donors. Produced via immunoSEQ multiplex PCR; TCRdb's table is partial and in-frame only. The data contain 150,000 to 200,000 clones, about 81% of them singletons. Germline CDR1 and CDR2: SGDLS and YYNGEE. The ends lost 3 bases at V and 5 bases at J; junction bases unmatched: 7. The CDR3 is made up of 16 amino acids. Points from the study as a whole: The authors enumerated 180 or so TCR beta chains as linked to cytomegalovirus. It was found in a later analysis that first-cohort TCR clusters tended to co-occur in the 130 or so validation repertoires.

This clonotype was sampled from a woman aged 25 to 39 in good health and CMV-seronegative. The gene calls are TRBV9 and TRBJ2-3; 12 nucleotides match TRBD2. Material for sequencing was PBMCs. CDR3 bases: TGTGCCAGCAGCGAAATGACTAGCGGGGGAAGAGATACGCAGTATTTT. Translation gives CASSEMTSGGRDTQYF.